This TCR beta chain is drawn from a study of control samples from healthy donors and cancer patients (dated by TCRdb to 2018 to 2021). Receptors were amplified or captured by the immunoSEQ multiplex PCR assay. TCRdb holds this immuneACCESS table with in-frame rearrangements only. Some clones are missing; in checked studies, unresolved V genes explain under half, and the rest has no known cause. The sample table holds about 100,000 clones, of which around four fifths were seen once. The ten largest clones capture roughly 6.5% of the sample. About this clone: Its binding antigen is unknown. Within one base of it there is no much larger clone, and no base qualities were kept.

This sequence originates from a man in his late teens or twenties in good health. Material: blood.

The CDR3 sequence is CASSLDRASGNTIYF. At the DNA level, the sequence is TGTGCCAGCAGCTTAGACAGGGCCTCTGGAAACACCATATATTTT. In this chain, TRBV7-2 is recombined with TRBJ1-3; TRBD1 might be the D gene, on 6 matching bases. The germline V gene provides CDR1 SGHTA and CDR2 FQGNSA. V was cut back by 1 base and J by 0 bases, leaving a gap of 7 bases between them. Including cysteine and phenylalanine, the CDR3 has 15 amino acids. Only the CDR3 region is kept as DNA, spanning 45 bases read in frame from base 1.